Reported below is one T cell receptor beta chain. Antigen unknown. MiXCR, run by TCRdb on the 5' RACE reads, gives a single entry per CDR3 protein. Counted here are almost 7,000 distinct CDR3 sequences, over 13% occurring once; the ten biggest clones make up over 8%. V gave up 7 bases and J gave up 3 bases, with 6 bases separating them. The CDR3 consists of 11 residues. Germline-derived CDR1 and CDR2 are SNHLY and FYNNEI. The data originate from a study of spatial heterogeneity in lung cancer. Whole-study results and caveats: Expanded intratumoral alpha and beta TCR counts tracked tumor mutation counts.

Time point indicated: sample taken at primary tumor resection. Tumor, nontumor lung or frozen PBMC supplied whole RNA that was sequenced unsorted. This clonotype was sampled from a male donor with early-stage non-small cell lung cancer. This chain connects TRBV2 to TRBJ1-1; D remains unclear. Source: lung tumor tissue, taken at surgery. CDR3 sequence reads: CASMVDTEAFF. The DNA for the CDR3 is TGTGCCAGCATGGTGGACACTGAAGCTTTCTTT.